This T cell receptor beta chain was identified in a study of shared clonotypes between healthy human individuals. On the study more broadly: Per donor, three plates held CD4 naive cells, three held CD4 memory, two held CD8 naive and one held CD8 memory.

Study observations and caveats: Collection of samples was limited to blood; tissue repertoires likely differ. Sequencing of the sorted subsets was shown by rarefaction to be incomplete despite large depth.

With 2 bases clipped from V and 3 bases from J, the junction kept 7 bases outside the gene matches. The CDR3 runs 15 residues. CDR1 is MNHEY, CDR2 SVGAGI, per germline. As regards this clone: Its antigen is not known.

Only in-frame clones appear in the TCRdb table, and some are missing; sequencing was by immunoSEQ multiplex PCR. The sample records around 2.3 million clones, nearly 97% being singletons. The V and J genes are TRBV6-5 and TRBJ2-7, with TRBD1 identical over 7 bases. Material: naive CD4+ T cells sorted from blood. Subset given: CD45RA+ positively selected. The TCR sequence derives from a man younger than 35 in good health. CDR3 DNA sequence: TGTGCCAGCAGTTACCTGACAGGGAAGCTCTACGAGCAGTACTTC. Translation: CASSYLTGKLYEQYF.